This is a list of T cell receptor beta chains from one sample in a study of shared clonotypes between healthy human individuals. Clones were sequenced by immunoSEQ multiplex PCR, and TCRdb holds only the in-frame ones, with some missing. The table records roughly 1,800,000 clones, 85% to 95% of them present only once. The sequenced sample was naive CD8+ T cells sorted from blood. Receptors originate from a man aged 18-30 years in good health. CDR3s include the opening cysteine and the closing phenylalanine or tryptophan. Fields, in order: clone size, V gene, J gene, D gene, CDR3 DNA, CDR3 protein. The D gene is left open where the match is weak. Size values are once, few and many counts, or a class for expanded clones, and some rows have none.

once	TRBV27	TRBJ2-3	-	TGTGCCAGCAGTTCTCTCCGCCTTTCTAGCACAGATACGCAGTATTTT	CASSSLRLSSTDTQYF
-	TRBV19	TRBJ2-7	TRBD1	TGTGCCAGTAGAGACAGGGCCTACGAGCAGTACTTC	CASRDRAYEQYF
-	TRBV4-3	TRBJ2-2	-	TGCGCCAGCAGCCCTCTAGTGGGGGAGCTGTTTTTT	CASSPLVGELFF
-	TRBV4-2	TRBJ2-5	TRBD2	TGTGCCAGCAGCCAAGAGTCTAGCGGGGGGGCGGATGAGACCCAGTACTTC	CASSQESSGGADETQYF
-	TRBV2	TRBJ2-7	-	TGTGCCAGTGGGACTTTCGATCAAGCGGGTCCCCCCTACGAGCAGTACTTC	CASGTFDQAGPPYEQYF
-	TRBV4-3	TRBJ2-7	-	TGCGCCAGCAGCCAAGATCTAGCAGCCTACGAGCAGTACTTC	CASSQDLAAYEQYF
-	TRBV6-1	TRBJ2-5	-	TGTGCCAGCAGTGAAATCAGGGACCCTAACCAAGAGACCCAGTACTTC	CASSEIRDPNQETQYF
-	TRBV6-5	TRBJ1-2	TRBD1	TGTGCCAGCAGTGGCGGACAGGGGACGAGTCGCGGCTACACCTTC	CASSGGQGTSRGYTF
-	TRBV11-2	TRBJ2-7	-	TGTGCCAGCAGCTTTGGGACTTACAGCTCCTACGAGCAGTACTTC	CASSFGTYSSYEQYF
-	TRBV27	TRBJ1-2	-	TGTGCCAGCAGCCCCGGGGGCTATGGCTATGGCTACACCTTC	CASSPGGYGYGYTF
-	TRBV30	TRBJ2-7	-	TGTGCCTGGAGTCCCAGGGGGGGGCTGAACGAGCAGTACTTC	CAWSPRGGLNEQYF
-	TRBV27	TRBJ1-4	-	TGTGCCAGCAGCGGCGGGAGGTATGAAAAACTGTTTTTT	CASSGGRYEKLFF
-	TRBV10-2	TRBJ2-5	-	TGCGCCAACAGGGTCGACGGCCAAGAGACCCAGTACTTC	CANRVDGQETQYF
-	TRBV4-3	TRBJ2-2	-	TGCGCCAGCAGCGAGGGACTTTCCTTGAACACCGGGGAGCTGTTTTTT	CASSEGLSLNTGELFF
-	TRBV6-5	TRBJ2-5	-	TGTGCCAGCGGACGGGCCTACTTGAAGGAGACCCAGTACTTC	CASGRAYLKETQYF
-	TRBV28	TRBJ2-7	-	TGTGCCAGCAGTCTTTATGATTGGGGCCAAGGCGAGCAGTACTTC	CASSLYDWGQGEQYF
once	TRBV6-6	TRBJ2-5	-	TGTGCCAGCAGTTATGTAGGGCCAGAGACCCAGTACTTC	CASSYVGPETQYF
-	TRBV5-4	TRBJ2-7	-	TGTGCCAGCAGTTCCGACCGCTGGGAGCAGTACTTC	CASSSDRWEQYF
-	TRBV5-1	TRBJ2-5	TRBD1	TGCGCCAGCAGCTCTACCTCATTCGGACAGGGATTAGAGACCCAGTACTTC	CASSSTSFGQGLETQYF
-	TRBV19	TRBJ1-6	-	TGTGCCAGTACAGTCATGGGGGAGAATTCACCCCTCCACTTT	CASTVMGENSPLHF
-	TRBV5-1	TRBJ1-1	-	TGCGCCAGCAGCTTGGTGTCAGGGGAAACTTCTGAAGCTTTCTTT	CASSLVSGETSEAFF
-	TRBV19	TRBJ2-3	-	TGTGCCAGTAGTATACTGCCAGTCAGCACAGATACGCAGTATTTT	CASSILPVSTDTQYF
few	TRBV5-1	TRBJ2-7	TRBD1	TGCGCCAGCAGCACAGGGACAGGTGGCGGCGAGCAGTACTTC	CASSTGTGGGEQYF
-	TRBV5-4	TRBJ1-1	-	TGTGCCAGCAGCCCTAGTAACACTGAAGCTTTCTTT	CASSPSNTEAFF
-	TRBV28	TRBJ2-2	-	TGTGCCAGCAGTCAGCGGCAGATACCCGGGGAGCTGTTTTTT	CASSQRQIPGELFF
-	TRBV2	TRBJ1-1	-	TGTGCCAGCAGTGAATGGGGTAGCACTGAAGCTTTCTTT	CASSEWGSTEAFF
-	TRBV9	TRBJ2-3	TRBD2	TGTGCCAGCAGCGTAGAGGGCGGGGGGGCCATCCCAGATACGCAGTATTTT	CASSVEGGGAIPDTQYF
-	TRBV6-6	TRBJ2-5	TRBD2	TGTGCCAGCAGTTACTCTGCTAGCGGGTACTTCGGAGACCAGTACTTC	CASSYSASGYFGDQYF
-	TRBV7-3	TRBJ2-3	-	TGTGCCAGCAGCTTACAAGGCAGCGATACGCAGTATTTT	CASSLQGSDTQYF
-	TRBV4-1	TRBJ1-1	TRBD1	TGCGCCAGCAGCCAAGCAGGGGGGAACACTGAAGCTTTCTTT	CASSQAGGNTEAFF
-	TRBV23-1	TRBJ1-1	TRBD1	TGCGCCAGCAGTCAATCGTCGGGACAGGGTGTCACTGAAGCTTTCTTT	CASSQSSGQGVTEAFF
-	TRBV4-3	TRBJ1-1	-	TGCGCCAGCAGCCAGGCAGGCCTGAACACTGAAGCTTTCTTT	CASSQAGLNTEAFF
-	TRBV6-5	TRBJ2-7	-	TGTGCCAGCACCCCCACAGTGGGGGTCTACGAGCAGTACTTC	CASTPTVGVYEQYF
-	TRBV27	TRBJ2-7	-	TGTGCCAGCAGTTTTCAACCCGGGACCCAAACCTACGAGCAGTACTTC	CASSFQPGTQTYEQYF
-	TRBV6-5	TRBJ1-1	-	TGTGCCAGCAGTTACGGGTTGAAGGCTTTCTTT	CASSYGLKAFF
-	TRBV7-9	TRBJ2-2	-	TGTGCCAGCAGCCTAATACTAGCCGGGGAGCTGTTTTTT	CASSLILAGELFF
-	TRBV13	TRBJ1-1	-	TGTGCCAGCAGCTTAGGCGCGAGGGGACGGAACACTGAAGCTTTCTTT	CASSLGARGRNTEAFF
-	TRBV27	TRBJ2-5	TRBD1	TGTGCCAGCAGTTCCCTCGGACAGGGGGGCCCAGAGACCCAGTACTTC	CASSSLGQGGPETQYF
few	TRBV5-1	TRBJ2-7	TRBD2	TGCGCCAGCAGCTTGGGGGACTACCCCTACGAGCAGTACTTC	CASSLGDYPYEQYF
-	TRBV7-3	TRBJ2-5	-	TGTGCCAGCAGGGTTCCAGACGAAGAGACCCAGTACTTC	CASRVPDEETQYF
-	TRBV4-3	TRBJ2-7	-	TGCGCCAGCAGCCAAGACCGGGACGGAGCCTACGAGCAGTACTTC	CASSQDRDGAYEQYF
-	TRBV6-5	TRBJ2-7	TRBD1	TGTGCCAGCAGCCCTGACAGGGACGAGCAGTACTTC	CASSPDRDEQYF
-	TRBV5-6	TRBJ2-7	TRBD2	TGTGCCAGCAACTTGGAATTGATTAGCGGGGGACGCGAGCAGTACTTC	CASNLELISGGREQYF
-	TRBV4-1	TRBJ2-7	-	TGCGCCAGCAGCCAAGCGGGGGATTCCTACGAGCAGTACTTC	CASSQAGDSYEQYF
-	TRBV13	TRBJ1-2	TRBD1	TGTGCCAGCAGCTTAGCCGACTACGGGACAGGGGATGGCTACACCTTC	CASSLADYGTGDGYTF
once	TRBV30	TRBJ1-2	-	TGTGCCTGGAGTGCAACAGGCTTGACTAACGGCTACACCTTC	CAWSATGLTNGYTF
-	TRBV9	TRBJ2-1	-	TGTGCCAGCAGCGTAGGGGGGCTAGGGGAGCAGTTCTTC	CASSVGGLGEQFF
once	TRBV7-9	TRBJ2-7	-	TGTGCCAGCAGCTTAAAGGGTGGTGGGGGGAGCGACTACGAGCAGTACTTC	CASSLKGGGGSDYEQYF
-	TRBV5-1	TRBJ2-7	-	TGCGCCAGCAGCCACCCCCCCTACGAGCAGTACTTC	CASSHPPYEQYF
-	TRBV11-3	TRBJ2-1	TRBD1	TGTGCCAGCAGCCCAGGTGGGACAGCCTACAATGAGCAGTTCTTC	CASSPGGTAYNEQFF
-	TRBV28	TRBJ2-7	TRBD1	TGTGCCAGCAGTTGGACAGGAAATACCTACGAGCAGTACTTC	CASSWTGNTYEQYF
-	TRBV6-6	TRBJ2-3	TRBD2	TGTGCCAGCAGTAGCGGGAGGCCCACAGATACGCAGTATTTT	CASSSGRPTDTQYF
-	TRBV4-1	TRBJ1-5	TRBD1	TGCGCCAGCAGCCAAAGACAGGGTGATCAGCCCCAGCATTTT	CASSQRQGDQPQHF
-	TRBV6-5	TRBJ2-1	TRBD1	TGTGCCAGCAGCCTTGGACAGGGGGCTAATGAGCAGTTCTTC	CASSLGQGANEQFF